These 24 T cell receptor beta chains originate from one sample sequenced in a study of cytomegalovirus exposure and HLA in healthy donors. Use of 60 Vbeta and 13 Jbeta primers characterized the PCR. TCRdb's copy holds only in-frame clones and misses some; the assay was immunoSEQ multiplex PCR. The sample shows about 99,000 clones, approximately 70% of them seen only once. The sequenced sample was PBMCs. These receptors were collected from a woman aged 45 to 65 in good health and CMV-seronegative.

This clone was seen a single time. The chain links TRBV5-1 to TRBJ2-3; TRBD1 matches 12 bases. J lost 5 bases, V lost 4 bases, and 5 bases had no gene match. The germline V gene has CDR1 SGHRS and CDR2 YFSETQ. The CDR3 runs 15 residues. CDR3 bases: TGCGCCAGCAGCGTAGGGACAGGGGGCGGAGATACGCAGTATTTT. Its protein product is CASSVGTGGGDTQYF. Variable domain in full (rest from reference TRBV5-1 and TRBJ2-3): KAGVTQTPRYLIKTRGQQVTLSCSPISGHRSVSWYQQTPGQGLQFLFEYFSETQRNKGNFPGRFSGRQFSNSRSEMNVSTLELGDSALYLCASSVGTGGGDTQYFGPGTRLTVL.

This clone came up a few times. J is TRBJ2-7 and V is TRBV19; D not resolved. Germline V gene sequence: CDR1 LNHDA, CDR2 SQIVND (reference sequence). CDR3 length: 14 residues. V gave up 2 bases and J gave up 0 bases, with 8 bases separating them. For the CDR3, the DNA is TGTGCCAGTAGTATATCTGGCAACTCCTACGAGCAGTACTTC. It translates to CASSISGNSYEQYF. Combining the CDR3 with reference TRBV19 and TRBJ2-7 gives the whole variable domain DGGITQSPKYLFRKEGQNVTLSCEQNLNHDAMYWYRQDPGQGLRLIYYSQIVNDFQKGDIAEGYSVSREKKESFPLTVTSAQKNPTAFYLCASSISGNSYEQYFGPGTRLTVT.

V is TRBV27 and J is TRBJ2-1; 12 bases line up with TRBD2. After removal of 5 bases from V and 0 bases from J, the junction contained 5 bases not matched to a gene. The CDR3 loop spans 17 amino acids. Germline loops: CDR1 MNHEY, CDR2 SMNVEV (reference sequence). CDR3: CASSETSGGGSYNEQFF. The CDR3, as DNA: TGTGCCAGCAGTGAGACTAGCGGGGGTGGCTCCTACAATGAGCAGTTCTTC.

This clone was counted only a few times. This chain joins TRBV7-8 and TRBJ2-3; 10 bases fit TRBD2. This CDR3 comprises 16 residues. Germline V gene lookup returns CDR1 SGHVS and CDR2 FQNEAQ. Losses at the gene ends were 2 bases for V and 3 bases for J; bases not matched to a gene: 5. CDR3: CASSLLAGGGTDTQYF. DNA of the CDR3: TGTGCCAGCAGCTTATTAGCGGGGGGCGGGACAGATACGCAGTATTTT.

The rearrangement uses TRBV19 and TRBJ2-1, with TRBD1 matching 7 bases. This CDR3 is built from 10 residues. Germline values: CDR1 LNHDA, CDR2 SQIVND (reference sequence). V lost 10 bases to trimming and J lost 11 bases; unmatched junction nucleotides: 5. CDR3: CATRQGQQFF. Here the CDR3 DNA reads TGTGCCACCAGACAGGGCCAGCAGTTCTTC.

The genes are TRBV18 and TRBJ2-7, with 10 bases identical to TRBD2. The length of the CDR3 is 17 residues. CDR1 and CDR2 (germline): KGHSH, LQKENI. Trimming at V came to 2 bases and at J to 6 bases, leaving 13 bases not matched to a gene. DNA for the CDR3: TGTGCCAGCTCACCAAATCCAGCGGGAGGGCCCGTCAGCGAGCAGTACTTC. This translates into CASSPNPAGGPVSEQYF.

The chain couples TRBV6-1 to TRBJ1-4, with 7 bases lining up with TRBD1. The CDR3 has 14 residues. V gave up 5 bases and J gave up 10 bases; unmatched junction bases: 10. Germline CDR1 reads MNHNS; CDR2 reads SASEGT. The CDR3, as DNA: TGTGCCAGCAGTCGGGACAGACTTTCGGGAAAACTGTTTTTT. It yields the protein CASSRDRLSGKLFF.

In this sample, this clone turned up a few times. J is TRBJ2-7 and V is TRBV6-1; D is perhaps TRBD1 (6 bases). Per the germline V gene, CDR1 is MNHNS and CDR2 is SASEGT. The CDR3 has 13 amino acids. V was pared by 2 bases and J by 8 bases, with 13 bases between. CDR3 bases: TGTGCCAGCAGTGAACGAGGGGGTGAGAAGCAGTACTTC. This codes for CASSERGGEKQYF.

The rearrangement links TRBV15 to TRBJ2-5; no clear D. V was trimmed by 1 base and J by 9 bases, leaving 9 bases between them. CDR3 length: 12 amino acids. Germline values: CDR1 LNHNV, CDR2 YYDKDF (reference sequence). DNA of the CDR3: TGTGCCACCAGCAGAGCCGATGGGCCCCAGTACTTC. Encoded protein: CATSRADGPQYF.

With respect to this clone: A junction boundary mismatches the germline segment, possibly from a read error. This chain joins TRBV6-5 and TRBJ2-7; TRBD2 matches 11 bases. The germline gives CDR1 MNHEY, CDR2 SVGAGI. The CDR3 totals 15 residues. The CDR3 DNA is TGTGCCGGCAGTTTGGGAACTAGCGGGAGATCCGAGCAGTACTTC. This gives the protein CAGSLGTSGRSEQYF.

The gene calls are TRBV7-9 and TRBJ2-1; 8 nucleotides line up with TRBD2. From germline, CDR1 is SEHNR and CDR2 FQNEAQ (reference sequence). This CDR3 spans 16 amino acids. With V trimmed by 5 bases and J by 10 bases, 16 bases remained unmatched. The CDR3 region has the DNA TGTGCCAGCAGCGAATTGGGACTAGGTGCAGGGGTGGAGCAGTTCTTC. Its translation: CASSELGLGAGVEQFF.

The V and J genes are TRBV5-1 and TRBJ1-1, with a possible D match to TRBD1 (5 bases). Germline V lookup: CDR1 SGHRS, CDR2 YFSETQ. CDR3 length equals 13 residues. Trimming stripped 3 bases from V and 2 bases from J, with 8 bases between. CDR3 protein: CASSSDSNTEAFF. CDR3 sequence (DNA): TGCGCCAGCAGCTCAGACAGTAACACTGAAGCTTTCTTT.

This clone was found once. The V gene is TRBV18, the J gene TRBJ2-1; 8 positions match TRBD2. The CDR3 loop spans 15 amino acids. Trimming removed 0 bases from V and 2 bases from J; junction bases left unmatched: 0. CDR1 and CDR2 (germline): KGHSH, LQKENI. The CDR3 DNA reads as TGTGCCAGCTCACCACCGCGGGGGGCCTACAATGAGCAGTTCTTC. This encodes CASSPPRGAYNEQFF.

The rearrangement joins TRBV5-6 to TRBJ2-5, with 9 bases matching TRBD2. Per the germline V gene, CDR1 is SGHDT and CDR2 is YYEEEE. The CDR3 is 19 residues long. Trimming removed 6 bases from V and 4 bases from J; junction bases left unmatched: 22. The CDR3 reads CASTAWIGSLAGTGETQYF. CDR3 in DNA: TGTGCCAGCACCGCTTGGATCGGGTCGCTAGCGGGAACTGGAGAGACCCAGTACTTC.

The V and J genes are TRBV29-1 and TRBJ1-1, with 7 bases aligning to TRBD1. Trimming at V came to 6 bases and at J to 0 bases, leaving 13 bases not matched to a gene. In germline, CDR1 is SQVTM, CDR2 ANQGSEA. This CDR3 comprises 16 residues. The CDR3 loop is CSVQVVAGGLNTEAFF. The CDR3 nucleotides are TGCAGCGTCCAAGTAGTAGCAGGGGGGTTGAACACTGAAGCTTTCTTT.

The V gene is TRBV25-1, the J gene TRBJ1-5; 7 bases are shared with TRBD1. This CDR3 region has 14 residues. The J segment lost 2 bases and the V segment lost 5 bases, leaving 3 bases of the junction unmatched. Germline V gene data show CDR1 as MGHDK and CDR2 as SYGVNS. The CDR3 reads CASSQGGRNQPQHF. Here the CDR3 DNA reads TGTGCCAGCAGTCAAGGGGGCCGCAATCAGCCCCAGCATTTT.

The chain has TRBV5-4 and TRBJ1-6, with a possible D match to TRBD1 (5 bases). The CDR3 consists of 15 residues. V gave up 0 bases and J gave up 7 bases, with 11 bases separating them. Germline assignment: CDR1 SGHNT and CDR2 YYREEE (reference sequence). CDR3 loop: CASSLADRGNSPLHF. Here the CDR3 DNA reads TGTGCCAGCAGCTTGGCAGACAGAGGCAATTCACCCCTCCACTTT.

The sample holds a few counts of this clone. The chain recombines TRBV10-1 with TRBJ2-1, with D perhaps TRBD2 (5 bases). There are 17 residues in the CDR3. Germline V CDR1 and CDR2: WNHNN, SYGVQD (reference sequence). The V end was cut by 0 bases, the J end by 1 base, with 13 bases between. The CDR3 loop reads CASSESSARRSYNEQFF. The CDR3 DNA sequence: TGCGCCAGCAGTGAGTCGAGCGCACGGAGGTCCTACAATGAGCAGTTCTTC.

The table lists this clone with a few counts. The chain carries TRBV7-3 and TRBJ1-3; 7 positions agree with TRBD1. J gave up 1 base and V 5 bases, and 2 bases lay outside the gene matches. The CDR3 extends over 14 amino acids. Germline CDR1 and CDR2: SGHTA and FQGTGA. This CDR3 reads CASSMTGSGNTIYF. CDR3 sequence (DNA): TGTGCCAGCAGCATGACAGGGTCTGGAAACACCATATATTTT.

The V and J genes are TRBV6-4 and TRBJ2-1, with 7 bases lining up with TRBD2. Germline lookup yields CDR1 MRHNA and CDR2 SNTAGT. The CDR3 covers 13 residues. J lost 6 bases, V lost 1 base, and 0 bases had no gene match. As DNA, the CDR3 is TGTGCCAGCAGTGACTGGGGGGGCAATGAGCAGTTCTTC. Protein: CASSDWGGNEQFF.

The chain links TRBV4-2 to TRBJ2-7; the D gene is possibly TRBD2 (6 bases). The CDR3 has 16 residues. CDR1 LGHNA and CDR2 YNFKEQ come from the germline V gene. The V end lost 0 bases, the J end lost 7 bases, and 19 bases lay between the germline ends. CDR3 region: CASSQDGGVRGGEQYF. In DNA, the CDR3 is TGTGCCAGCAGCCAAGACGGGGGAGTACGGGGAGGAGAGCAGTACTTC.

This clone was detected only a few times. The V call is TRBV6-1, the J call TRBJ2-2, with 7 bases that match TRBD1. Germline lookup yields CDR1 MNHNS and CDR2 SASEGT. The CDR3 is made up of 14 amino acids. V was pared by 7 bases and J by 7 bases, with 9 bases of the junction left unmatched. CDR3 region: CASINDRVFGELFF. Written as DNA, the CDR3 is TGTGCCAGCATAAACGACAGGGTCTTCGGGGAGCTGTTTTTT.

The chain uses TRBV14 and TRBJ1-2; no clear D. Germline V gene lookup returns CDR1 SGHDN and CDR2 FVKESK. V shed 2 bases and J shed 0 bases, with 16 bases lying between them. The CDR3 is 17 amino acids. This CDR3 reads CASSQNLAGPPNYGYTF. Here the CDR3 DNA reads TGTGCCAGCAGCCAAAACCTAGCAGGACCGCCTAACTATGGCTACACCTTC.

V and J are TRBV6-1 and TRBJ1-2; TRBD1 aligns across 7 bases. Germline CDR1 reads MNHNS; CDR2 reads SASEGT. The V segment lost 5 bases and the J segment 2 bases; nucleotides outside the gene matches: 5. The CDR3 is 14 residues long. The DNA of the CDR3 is TGTGCCAGCAGTAGGGACAGTGGAAACTATGGCTACACCTTC. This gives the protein CASSRDSGNYGYTF.